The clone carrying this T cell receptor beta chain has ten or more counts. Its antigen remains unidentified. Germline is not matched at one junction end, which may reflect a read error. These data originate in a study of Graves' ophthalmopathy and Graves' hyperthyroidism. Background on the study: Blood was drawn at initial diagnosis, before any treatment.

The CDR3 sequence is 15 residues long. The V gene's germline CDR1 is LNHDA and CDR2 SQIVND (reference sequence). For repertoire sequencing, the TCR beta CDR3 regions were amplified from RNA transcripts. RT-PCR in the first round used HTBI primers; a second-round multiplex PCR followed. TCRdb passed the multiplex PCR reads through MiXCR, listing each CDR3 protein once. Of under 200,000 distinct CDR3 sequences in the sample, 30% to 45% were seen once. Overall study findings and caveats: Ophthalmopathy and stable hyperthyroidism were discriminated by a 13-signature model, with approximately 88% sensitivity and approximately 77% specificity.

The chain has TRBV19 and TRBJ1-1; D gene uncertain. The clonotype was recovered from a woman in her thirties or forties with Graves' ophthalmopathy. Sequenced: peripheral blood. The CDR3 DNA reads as TGTGCCAGTAGTATAAGGGTGGGGATGAACACTGAGGCTTTCTTT. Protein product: CASSIRVGMNTEAFF.